Below, 21 T cell receptor beta chains from the same sample are listed, as sequenced in a study of vaccination effects on CD4 cells after COVID-19. These receptors' targets are unknown. Clones were sequenced by immunoSEQ multiplex PCR, and TCRdb holds only the in-frame ones, with some missing. Altogether approximately 76,000 clones are present, 78% being singletons, with the ten largest covering roughly a tenth. In the ViraFEST assay, antigen-specific CD4+ clonotypes were identified by expansion after peptide-pool stimulation. It was after roughly ten days of culture that CD4+ T cells were isolated. None of these healthy vaccinees had been infected with SARS-CoV-2 before vaccination. The sequenced sample was CD4+ T cells from PBMCs cultured with SARS-CoV-2 spike peptides, obtained before COVID-19 vaccination. All receptors derive from a human donor who received a COVID-19 vaccine.

A few counts support this clone. CDR3 DNA: TGTGCCAGCAGTTCCTGGATCGGCGGGGAGCTGTTTTTT. Protein: CASSSWIGGELFF. This chain joins TRBV6-4 and TRBJ2-2; no firm D call. This CDR3 comprises 13 residues. Trimming cost V 5 bases and J 7 bases, with 11 bases left between them. The germline gives CDR1 MRHNA, CDR2 SNTAGT.

This clone showed up just a few times. The gene calls are TRBV3-1 (or the pseudogene TRBV3-2) and TRBJ1-4; TRBD1 might be the D (5 bases). Germline loops: CDR1 LGHDT, CDR2 YNNKEL (reference sequence). The length of the CDR3 is 13 residues. V shed 10 bases and J shed 4 bases, with 13 bases lying between them. The CDR3: CATGMGLNEKLFF. The CDR3 DNA is TGTGCCACAGGGATGGGGCTTAATGAAAAACTGTTTTTT.

This clone has just a few counts. The chain has TRBV5-6 and TRBJ1-4; D is possibly TRBD1 (6 bases). Trimming took off 4 bases at V and 8 bases at J, with 15 bases between the two ends. Per the germline V gene, CDR1 is SGHDT and CDR2 is YYEEEE. The CDR3 has 14 residues. The CDR3 DNA sequence: TGTGCCAGCAGCACCAGGGGAATATACGAAAAACTGTTTTTT. This sequence encodes CASSTRGIYEKLFF.

In nucleotides, the CDR3 is TGTGCCAGTCTCCGAACTAGCGCCACCGGGGAGCTGTTTTTT. Translation: CASLRTSATGELFF. The chain joins TRBV19 to TRBJ2-2, with 7 bases that match TRBD2. J lost 4 bases, V lost 8 bases, and 7 bases had no gene match. This CDR3 comprises 14 residues. CDR1 LNHDA and CDR2 SQIVND come from the germline V gene (reference sequence).

V gene TRBV3-1 (or the pseudogene TRBV3-2) combines with J gene TRBJ1-2, with 7 bases identical to TRBD1. J was trimmed by 8 bases and V by 3 bases; bases with no gene match: 3. Germline V gene data show CDR1 as LGHDT and CDR2 as YNNKEL (reference sequence). The CDR3 is 12 amino acids. The CDR3 here is CASSQTGLGYTF. In DNA form, the CDR3 reads TGTGCCAGCAGCCAGACAGGGCTCGGCTACACCTTC.

V gene TRBV29-1 combines with J gene TRBJ1-1; D unclear. The V gene lost 3 bases and the J gene lost 1 base, with 9 bases spanning the gap. The CDR3 consists of 13 residues. Per the germline V gene, CDR1 is SQVTM and CDR2 is ANQGSEA. The CDR3 loop reads CSVDSVGNTEAFF. The CDR3, as DNA: TGCAGCGTTGACTCGGTCGGGAACACTGAAGCTTTCTTT.

The chain is built from TRBV28 and TRBJ1-6; D remains unclear. This CDR3 has 12 amino acids. The V end was cut by 3 bases, the J end by 9 bases, with 6 bases between. Germline CDR1 reads MDHEN; CDR2 reads SYDVKM. The CDR3 DNA reads TGTGCCAGCAGTTTGGTGGGTTCACCCCTCCACTTT. Its translation: CASSLVGSPLHF.

The chain carries TRBV29-1 and TRBJ1-1; D ambiguous. CDR3 length: 11 amino acids. V was clipped by 7 bases and J by 1 base, with 7 bases between them. The germline CDR1 and CDR2 sequences are SQVTM and ANQGSEA. The CDR3 here is CSGEGNTEAFF. The CDR3 DNA reads as TGCAGCGGAGAGGGGAACACTGAAGCTTTCTTT.

The rearrangement joins TRBV5-1 to TRBJ1-3; perhaps TRBD1 as D (5 bases). The V end lost 1 base, the J end lost 0 bases, and 14 bases lay between the germline ends. This CDR3 has 17 amino acids. Germline lookup yields CDR1 SGHRS and CDR2 YFSETQ. The CDR3 DNA sequence: TGCGCCAGCAGCTTGAGTACAGGCGTAAACTCTGGAAACACCATATATTTT. Its translation: CASSLSTGVNSGNTIYF. Drawing the rest from reference TRBV5-1 and TRBJ1-3, the complete variable domain is KAGVTQTPRYLIKTRGQQVTLSCSPISGHRSVSWYQQTPGQGLQFLFEYFSETQRNKGNFPGRFSGRQFSNSRSEMNVSTLELGDSALYLCASSLSTGVNSGNTIYFGEGSWLTVV.

The chain combines TRBV11-3 with TRBJ1-1; the match to TRBD1 covers 7 bases. Germline V lookup: CDR1 SGHNT, CDR2 YENEEA. The CDR3 runs to 13 residues. V trimming: 6 bases; J trimming: 3 bases; junction bases outside the gene matches: 4. The CDR3 protein is CASSSTGDTEAFF. In DNA, the CDR3 is TGTGCCAGCAGTTCCACAGGGGACACTGAAGCTTTCTTT.

The genes are TRBV30 and TRBJ2-3, with D possibly being TRBD1 or TRBD2 (5 bases each). Germline values: CDR1 GTSNPN, CDR2 SVGIG (reference sequence). This CDR3 comprises 14 residues. The germline V and J ends were trimmed by 1 base and 1 base, with 9 bases remaining between them. DNA for the CDR3: TGTGCCTGGAGTGACGGGGCGGGCACAGATACGCAGTATTTT. Its protein product is CAWSDGAGTDTQYF.

This sequence joins TRBV29-1 and TRBJ2-1; tentative D call: TRBD2 (6 bases). V lost 8 bases and J 2 bases, leaving 13 bases between the germline ends. The CDR3 runs 13 residues. CDR1 and CDR2 (germline): SQVTM, ANQGSEA. Here the CDR3 DNA reads TGCAGCCTCTGCCGGGGGACCTACAATGAGCAGTTCTTC. Translating gives CSLCRGTYNEQFF.

The rearrangement links TRBV24-1 to TRBJ2-5; TRBD1 matches 9 bases. The V and J ends lost 4 bases and 4 bases, in that order; junction bases with no gene match: 9. Germline assignment: CDR1 KGHDR and CDR2 SFDVKD. The CDR3 extends over 16 amino acids. The CDR3: CATSDAGTGYRETQYF. CDR3 nucleotide sequence: TGTGCCACCAGTGACGCCGGGACAGGGTACAGAGAGACCCAGTACTTC.

This chain links TRBV5-1 with TRBJ1-1; D unresolved. This CDR3 contains 14 residues. Germline CDR1 is SGHRS and CDR2 is YFSETQ. Trimming took off 5 bases at V and 1 base at J, with 12 bases between the two ends. In DNA, the CDR3 is TGCGCCAGCAGGATAGGGATTGAGAACACTGAAGCTTTCTTT. It translates to CASRIGIENTEAFF.

The chain carries TRBV21-1 and TRBJ1-2; TRBD1, the D gene given by the table, was not confirmed from the DNA. TRBV21-1 is a known pseudogene. The CDR3 runs to 21 residues. The CDR3, as DNA: TGTGCCAGCAGGAAAGAGGTGGGCAGTAACCTCAAACCGCGCCCTAACTATGGCTACACCTTC. This encodes CASRKEVGSNLKPRPNYGYTF.

V is TRBV9 and J is TRBJ2-1; 8 positions agree with TRBD2. J was trimmed by 4 bases and V by 4 bases; bases with no gene match: 13. Germline assignment: CDR1 SGDLS and CDR2 YYNGEE. The CDR3 totals 17 residues. The CDR3 spells CASSPPAGTSFYNEQFF. DNA of the CDR3: TGTGCCAGCAGCCCCCCCGCCGGGACTAGTTTTTACAATGAGCAGTTCTTC.

The CDR3 loop is CASSPIGGERETQYF. The CDR3 coding sequence is TGTGCCAGCAGCCCTATCGGGGGGGAGAGGGAGACCCAGTACTTC. The V gene is TRBV9, the J gene TRBJ2-5, with 8 bases matching TRBD2. The CDR3 is 15 amino acids. Looked up from germline, CDR1 is SGDLS and CDR2 is YYNGEE. The V segment lost 4 bases and the J segment 5 bases; nucleotides outside the gene matches: 10.

This clone was seen a handful of times. The chain combines TRBV3-1 (or the pseudogene TRBV3-2) with TRBJ2-7; D unclear. V was clipped by 1 base and J by 2 bases, with 15 bases between them. The CDR3 contains 16 residues. Germline CDR1 LGHDT, CDR2 YNNKEL (reference sequence). The CDR3 DNA sequence: TGTGCCAGCAGCCAAGGACCGCCAGGAGCTACCTACGAGCAGTACGTC. Protein sequence: CASSQGPPGATYEQYV.

V gene TRBV5-1 combines with J gene TRBJ2-2; 8 positions match TRBD1. The CDR3 has 14 residues. Germline CDR1 reads SGHRS; CDR2 reads YFSETQ. V gave up 6 bases and J gave up 4 bases; unmatched junction bases: 5. CDR3: CASTRTGSTGELFF. CDR3 nucleotides: TGCGCCAGCACACGGACAGGGAGCACCGGGGAGCTGTTTTTT. The variable domain in full, completed from reference TRBV5-1 and TRBJ2-2, reads KAGVTQTPRYLIKTRGQQVTLSCSPISGHRSVSWYQQTPGQGLQFLFEYFSETQRNKGNFPGRFSGRQFSNSRSEMNVSTLELGDSALYLCASTRTGSTGELFFGEGSRLTVL.

V usage is TRBV10-1 and J usage is TRBJ2-7, with D maybe TRBD1 (5 bases). The CDR3 covers 14 residues. Germline V gene sequence: CDR1 WNHNN, CDR2 SYGVQD (reference sequence). V lost 11 bases and J 4 bases, leaving 21 bases between the germline ends. The CDR3 protein is CAPDGAYHPYEQYV. CDR3 coding DNA: TGCGCCCCCGATGGGGCCTATCACCCTTACGAGCAGTACGTC.

This chain uses TRBV7-2 with TRBJ1-2; 8 bases agree with TRBD1. There are 14 residues in the CDR3. Losses at the gene ends were 5 bases for V and 3 bases for J; bases not matched to a gene: 5. The germline CDR1 and CDR2 sequences are SGHTA and FQGNSA. The CDR3 DNA sequence: TGTGCCAGCAGCCCCGGACAGGGACACTATGGCTACACCTTC. Translating it yields CASSPGQGHYGYTF.